The 32 T cell receptor beta chains in this list originate from one sample, sequenced in a study of T cells in localized non-small cell lung cancer. The protocol was immunoSEQ multiplex PCR, while the TCRdb copy is restricted to in-frame clones and leaves out a portion. The profile covers about 78,000 clones, with 84% appearing a single time and under 3.5% taken by the ten largest. The sequenced sample was peripheral blood, obtained before any cancer treatment. The receptors were gathered from a man aged 40-75 years with stage I lung adenocarcinoma.

The chain recombines TRBV29-1 with TRBJ2-3, with D possibly matching TRBD1 (6 bases). V shed 6 bases and J shed 6 bases, with 16 bases lying between them. CDR3 size: 13 residues. Germline CDR1 and CDR2: SQVTM and ANQGSEA. The CDR3 region is CSVGRGNGDTQYF. In DNA, the CDR3 is TGCAGCGTGGGCAGGGGTAATGGGGATACGCAGTATTTT.

The CDR3 spells CASSFSSTDTQYF. CDR3 sequence (DNA): TGTGCCAGCAGTTTTAGCAGCACAGATACGCAGTATTTT. The chain carries TRBV6-5 and TRBJ2-3; D gene unclear. From germline, CDR1 is MNHEY and CDR2 SVGAGI. The CDR3 contains 13 residues. The V end lost 4 bases, the J end lost 0 bases, and 5 bases lay between the germline ends.

The CDR3 sequence: CASSESRQENSPLHF. The CDR3 nucleotides are TGTGCCAGCAGTGAATCCCGGCAGGAGAATTCACCCCTCCACTTT. The rearrangement joins TRBV25-1 to TRBJ1-6; no definite D call. V was shortened by 1 base and J by 7 bases, with 11 bases between the two germline ends. The CDR3 loop spans 15 amino acids. CDR1 and CDR2 (germline): MGHDK, SYGVNS.

This clone was observed a single time. This chain connects TRBV30 to TRBJ1-2, with no clear D. V lost 1 base and J 4 bases, leaving 10 bases between the germline ends. From germline, CDR1 is GTSNPN and CDR2 SVGIG (reference sequence). The CDR3 is 13 amino acids. CDR3 region: CAWSDRAGYGYTF. For the CDR3, the DNA is TGTGCCTGGAGTGATCGGGCAGGCTATGGCTACACCTTC.

The rearrangement links TRBV19 to TRBJ2-5, with D maybe TRBD1 (5 bases). Germline values: CDR1 LNHDA, CDR2 SQIVND (reference sequence). V shed 6 bases and J shed 1 base, with 21 bases lying between them. The CDR3 consists of 17 residues. The CDR3 DNA follows: TGTGCCAGTAGACCCTCCCACCGACAGAATTTCCAAGAGACCCAGTACTTC. Translation: CASRPSHRQNFQETQYF.

This sequence joins TRBV5-1 and TRBJ2-7; 7 bases are a match to TRBD2. Germline V CDR1 and CDR2: SGHRS, YFSETQ. Trimming removed 2 bases from V and 4 bases from J; junction bases left unmatched: 6. CDR3 length: 14 residues. The CDR3: CASSLGGRSYEQYF. The CDR3 DNA reads as TGCGCCAGCAGCTTAGGCGGGAGAAGTTACGAGCAGTACTTC.

This clone is a singleton in its sample. This sequence joins TRBV11-3 and TRBJ2-2, with D maybe TRBD2 (5 bases). Germline V gene sequence: CDR1 SGHNT, CDR2 YENEEA. Trimming cost V 5 bases and J 6 bases, with 7 bases left between them. This CDR3 is built from 12 residues. The CDR3: CASSLRAGELFF. In DNA, the CDR3 is TGTGCCAGCAGCCTGAGGGCCGGGGAGCTGTTTTTT.

The J gene is TRBJ2-7, the V gene TRBV6-5; possible D gene TRBD2, 5 bases. The germline CDR1 and CDR2 sequences are MNHEY and SVGAGI. The CDR3 is 14 residues long. Trimming took off 5 bases at V and 9 bases at J, with 20 bases between the two ends. Written as DNA, the CDR3 is TGTGCCAGCAGTCCTAATACCGGACTGGCGAGGCAGTACTTC. As protein: CASSPNTGLARQYF.

The chain employs TRBV30 and TRBJ1-2; TRBD1 aligns across 7 bases. Germline CDR1 GTSNPN, CDR2 SVGIG (reference sequence). The CDR3 covers 16 residues. Losses at the gene ends were 3 bases for V and 5 bases for J; bases not matched to a gene: 15. For the CDR3, the DNA is TGTGCCTGGAGCCCTACTCTCCGGGACAGCCATTATGGCTACACCTTC. Its translation: CAWSPTLRDSHYGYTF.

The chain recombines TRBV2 with TRBJ2-7; a possible D gene is TRBD2 (6 bases). The V gene lost 4 bases and the J gene lost 6 bases, with 13 bases spanning the gap. This CDR3 comprises 13 residues. Germline CDR1 and CDR2: SNHLY and FYNNEI. The CDR3 region has the DNA TGTGCCAGCAGTGCGTCGACTAGTTCCGAGCAGTACTTC. Translated: CASSASTSSEQYF.

In regard to this clone: The same CDR3 is also encoded by other DNA sequences in this sample. The gene calls are TRBV7-2 and TRBJ2-2; D possibly corresponds to TRBD1 (5 bases). The CDR3 has 14 residues. Germline values: CDR1 SGHTA, CDR2 FQGNSA. V lost 2 bases, J lost 3 bases, and 7 bases lay in between. CDR3 sequence reads: CASSLQGYTGELFF. CDR3 DNA: TGTGCCAGCAGCTTACAGGGATACACCGGGGAGCTGTTTTTT.

The rearrangement joins TRBV7-3 to TRBJ2-3; TRBD1 or TRBD2 may be the D gene (6 bases each). The germline CDR1 and CDR2 sequences are SGHTA and FQGTGA. The V end was cut by 7 bases, the J end by 2 bases, with 16 bases between. The CDR3 is 15 amino acids. CDR3 DNA: TGTGCCAGCACCCTAGGGGGGAGCTACACAGATACGCAGTATTTT. It codes for CASTLGGSYTDTQYF.

The chain combines TRBV9 with TRBJ2-5; D not resolved. Trimming cost V 0 bases and J 5 bases, with 11 bases left between them. The germline V gene encodes CDR1 SGDLS and CDR2 YYNGEE. The CDR3 covers 14 residues. The CDR3 coding sequence is TGTGCCAGCAGCGTAGACCTAGTTCTGGAGACCCAGTACTTC. Its protein product is CASSVDLVLETQYF.

The chain couples TRBV7-2 to TRBJ2-1, with 11 bases aligning to TRBD2. After removal of 8 bases from V and 7 bases from J, the junction contained 10 bases not matched to a gene. The CDR3 contains 15 residues. Germline-derived CDR1 and CDR2 are SGHTA and FQGNSA. This chain's CDR3 is CASLLTLAGGNEQFF. The CDR3, as DNA: TGTGCCAGCCTCCTGACGCTAGCGGGGGGAAATGAGCAGTTCTTC. Based on the CDR3 plus reference TRBV7-2 and TRBJ2-1, the full variable domain is GAGVSQSPSNKVTEKGKDVELRCDPISGHTALYWYRQSLGQGLEFLIYFQGNSAPDKSGLPSDRFSAERTGGSVSTLTIQRTQQEDSAVYLCASLLTLAGGNEQFFGPGTRLTVL.

CDR3 loop: CASSLRTGQETQYF. As DNA, the CDR3 is TGTGCCAGCAGCTTGAGGACAGGACAAGAGACCCAGTACTTC. This chain connects TRBV5-6 to TRBJ2-5; 7 nucleotides agree with TRBD1. The germline gives CDR1 SGHDT, CDR2 YYEEEE. The ends lost 1 base at V and 2 bases at J; junction bases unmatched: 2. This CDR3 region has 14 residues. The full variable domain, in which reference TRBV5-6 and TRBJ2-5 provide the parts outside the CDR3, is DAGVTQSPTHLIKTRGQQVTLRCSPKSGHDTVSWYQQALGQGPQFIFQYYEEEERQRGNFPDRFSGHQFPNYSSELNVNALLLGDSALYLCASSLRTGQETQYFGPGTRLLVL.

The chain uses TRBV29-1 and TRBJ2-3; D gene ambiguous. The CDR3 length is 13 residues. Germline values: CDR1 SQVTM, CDR2 ANQGSEA. V was trimmed by 1 base and J by 2 bases, leaving 7 bases between them. The CDR3 bases are TGCAGCGTTGAAGGGGCCTACACAGATACGCAGTATTTT. Protein: CSVEGAYTDTQYF.

CDR3 protein: CASSLVVAGVREQFF. The CDR3, as DNA: TGTGCCAGCAGCTTGGTGGTAGCGGGAGTACGGGAGCAGTTCTTC. This chain connects TRBV5-5 to TRBJ2-1, with TRBD2 matching over 9 bases. The CDR3 has 15 amino acids. Germline CDR1 reads SGHKS; CDR2 reads YYEKEE (reference sequence). The V and J ends lost 0 bases and 10 bases, in that order; junction bases with no gene match: 8.

The rearrangement uses TRBV28 and TRBJ1-2; D perhaps matches TRBD1 (6 bases). This CDR3 is 18 amino acids long. V lost 3 bases to trimming and J lost 8 bases, with 28 bases between them. Germline assignment: CDR1 MDHEN and CDR2 SYDVKM. The CDR3 nucleotides read TGTGCCAGCAGTTTGGGGGGACGCCAGACAGGCCAAACAGGAGGCTACACCTTC. The encoded protein is CASSLGGRQTGQTGGYTF.

J is TRBJ1-3 and V is TRBV30; D may be TRBD1 (5 bases). Germline V gives CDR1 GTSNPN, CDR2 SVGIG (reference sequence). V was pared by 1 base and J by 4 bases, with 11 bases between. This CDR3 region has 14 residues. The CDR3 loop reads CAWSGGARGNTIYF. The CDR3 bases are TGTGCCTGGAGTGGAGGGGCGAGGGGAAACACCATATATTTT. Complete variable domain (other parts from reference TRBV30 and TRBJ1-3): SQTIHQWPATLVQPVGSPLSLECTVEGTSNPNLYWYRQAAGRGLQLLFYSVGIGQISSEVPQNLSASRPQDRQFILSSKKLLLSDSGFYLCAWSGGARGNTIYFGEGSWLTVV.

The chain uses TRBV7-9 and TRBJ1-1, with unresolved D. CDR1 and CDR2 from the germline V gene are SEHNR and FQNEAQ (reference sequence). The CDR3 covers 13 residues. V was trimmed by 6 bases and J by 0 bases, leaving 8 bases between them. The CDR3 region is CASRFALNTEAFF. DNA for the CDR3: TGTGCCAGCAGGTTCGCCCTGAACACTGAAGCTTTCTTT.

The gene calls are TRBV6-5 and TRBJ1-5; 8 bases are a match to TRBD1. The germline V gene has CDR1 MNHEY and CDR2 SVGAGI. The CDR3 is made up of 14 amino acids. V was clipped by 4 bases and J by 4 bases; unmatched bases: 3. CDR3 bases: TGTGCCAGCAGTTCCAGGGGGCGTAATCAGCCCCAGCATTTT. Its protein is CASSSRGRNQPQHF.

The rearrangement uses TRBV6-1 and TRBJ2-1; D may be TRBD1 (6 bases). This CDR3 spans 14 amino acids. Germline V gene sequence: CDR1 MNHNS, CDR2 SASEGT. Trimming cost V 10 bases and J 6 bases, with 19 bases left between them. In DNA form, the CDR3 reads TGTGCCACAAGCAGGGGAACCAGTACCAATGAGCAGTTCTTC. As protein: CATSRGTSTNEQFF.

The chain couples TRBV18 to TRBJ1-3; no clear D gene. The CDR3 is 16 amino acids. Germline V CDR1 and CDR2: KGHSH, LQKENI. Trimming shortened V by 2 bases and J by 4 bases, and 15 bases separated the two germline ends. As DNA, the CDR3 is TGTGCCAGCTCACCATTTCCGCTCCGGCCGGGAAACACCATATATTTT. Encoded protein: CASSPFPLRPGNTIYF.

V usage is TRBV7-8 and J usage is TRBJ2-7; D call uncertain. V gave up 4 bases and J gave up 0 bases, with 10 bases separating them. There are 14 residues in the CDR3. Germline CDR1 is SGHVS and CDR2 is FQNEAQ. The CDR3: CASSWVGPSYEQYF. The CDR3 DNA is TGTGCCAGCAGCTGGGTCGGTCCCTCCTACGAGCAGTACTTC.

This chain links TRBV29-1 with TRBJ2-3; D perhaps matches TRBD2 (6 bases). The V end was cut by 7 bases, the J end by 2 bases, with 19 bases between. CDR3 length: 15 residues. Germline V gene sequence: CDR1 SQVTM, CDR2 ANQGSEA. The chain's CDR3 is CSARTAAGITDTQYF. For the CDR3, the DNA is TGCAGCGCCCGGACCGCGGCGGGAATCACAGATACGCAGTATTTT.

Only a few counts were recorded for this clone. The chain has TRBV29-1 and TRBJ2-7; 9 bases map to TRBD1. The CDR3 consists of 13 residues. The germline CDR1 and CDR2 sequences are SQVTM and ANQGSEA. V gave up 6 bases and J gave up 1 base; unmatched junction bases: 4. CDR3 region: CSVRTGDSYEQYF. The CDR3, as DNA: TGCAGCGTCCGGACAGGGGATTCCTACGAGCAGTACTTC.

This clone was observed a single time. The V gene is TRBV5-4, the J gene TRBJ2-3; D possibly corresponds to TRBD1 (5 bases). Germline assignment: CDR1 SGHNT and CDR2 YYREEE (reference sequence). CDR3 length equals 15 residues. Trimming cost V 0 bases and J 3 bases, with 11 bases left between them. DNA of the CDR3: TGTGCCAGCAGCTTGGGGCAGGGTCTAACAGATACGCAGTATTTT. Translating it yields CASSLGQGLTDTQYF. Full variable domain (outside the CDR3, taken from reference TRBV5-4 and TRBJ2-3): ETGVTQSPTHLIKTRGQQVTLRCSSQSGHNTVSWYQQALGQGPQFIFQYYREEENGRGNFPPRFSGLQFPNYSSELNVNALELDDSALYLCASSLGQGLTDTQYFGPGTRLTVL.

A few counts support this clone. CDR3 nucleotides: TGTGCCAGCCTTAGCAGGACCCCCGGGAACACTGAAGCTTTCTTT. This encodes CASLSRTPGNTEAFF. This chain uses TRBV27 with TRBJ1-1; D unclear. Germline V gene lookup returns CDR1 MNHEY and CDR2 SMNVEV (reference sequence). Trimming removed 8 bases from V and 1 base from J, with 17 bases in between. CDR3 length: 15 amino acids.

The V call is TRBV5-6, the J call TRBJ1-4; 7 bases fit TRBD1. CDR1 is SGHDT and CDR2 is YYEEEE in the germline V gene. J lost 4 bases, V lost 4 bases, and 7 bases had no gene match. The CDR3 is 15 amino acids. The CDR3 region is CASSIQTGSNEKLFF. The CDR3 coding sequence is TGTGCCAGCAGCATACAGACAGGGAGTAATGAAAAACTGTTTTTT.

This clone was detected only a few times. The chain is built from TRBV4-1 and TRBJ2-1; no definite D call. The germline V gene has CDR1 MGHRA and CDR2 YSYEKL. With 1 base removed from V and 6 bases from J, the gap between germline ends came to 10 bases. This CDR3 has 14 amino acids. CDR3 region: CASSQVGQVNEQFF. CDR3 nucleotides: TGCGCCAGCAGCCAAGTAGGCCAGGTCAATGAGCAGTTCTTC.

This sequence joins TRBV6-5 and TRBJ2-5; D unclear. The CDR3 is 13 amino acids. From germline, CDR1 is MNHEY and CDR2 SVGAGI. Trimming removed 0 bases from V and 5 bases from J, with 7 bases in between. CDR3 amino acids: CASSYSGSETQYF. DNA of the CDR3: TGTGCCAGCAGTTACTCAGGCTCGGAGACCCAGTACTTC.

The CDR3: CASSDLAGGSIYEQYF. The DNA for the CDR3 is TGCGCCAGCAGTGACCTAGCGGGAGGATCGATCTACGAGCAGTACTTC. V is TRBV10-2 and J is TRBJ2-7; TRBD2 matches 11 bases. V lost 3 bases to trimming and J lost 3 bases; unmatched junction nucleotides: 7. The CDR3 covers 16 residues. From germline, CDR1 is WSHSY and CDR2 SAAADI.